This T cell receptor (beta chain) was identified in a study of regulatory and conventional T cells in breast cancer (dated by TCRdb to the mid-2010s). By share, this clonotype ranks as hyperexpanded (1% or more). What this receptor recognizes is not known. Base qualities are not recorded, but no much larger clone differs from it by a single base. The CDR1 and CDR2 encoded by the germline V gene are SGHAT and FQNNGV. At the junction V is shortened by 7 bases and J by 2 bases, with 21 bases in between. The CDR3 numbers 16 residues from cysteine through phenylalanine. Solely the CDR3 DNA is kept, with 48 bases framed from the first base. Preparation of the library involved PCR. The instrument was a 454 GS FLX Titanium. The public sequencing data were trimmed at Q25 with fastp and processed into clonotypes with MiXCR by TCRdb, which kept only in-frame beta chains. Duplicate CDR3 protein sequences are folded into a single record with the most common DNA and genes. This sample's records show around 45 distinct CDR3 sequences.

Sequencing was done on a sample of regulatory T cells from blood. This sequence originates from a female donor with breast cancer. The chain couples TRBV11-2 to TRBJ2-7, with the D call perhaps TRBD1 or TRBD2, each one matching 5 bases. In nucleotide form, the sequence is TGTGCCAGCACCCGGTCCCGGGACGGTAGAACCTACGAGCAGTACTTC. Its translation is CASTRSRDGRTYEQYF.